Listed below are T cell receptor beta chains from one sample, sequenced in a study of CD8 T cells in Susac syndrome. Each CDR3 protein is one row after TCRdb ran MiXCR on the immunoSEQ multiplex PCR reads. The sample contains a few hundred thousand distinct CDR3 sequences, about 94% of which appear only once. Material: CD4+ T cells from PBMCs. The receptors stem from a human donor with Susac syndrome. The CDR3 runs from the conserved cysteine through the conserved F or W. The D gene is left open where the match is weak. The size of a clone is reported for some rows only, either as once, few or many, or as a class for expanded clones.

CASSLAEAREGNEQFF | TGCGCCAGCAGCTTGGCCGAGGCACGGGAGGGAAATGAGCAGTTCTTC | TRBJ2-1 | TRBD2 | TRBV5-1 | once
CASSGGAGGGSPLHF | TGTGCCAGCAGCGGGGGCGCAGGGGGAGGATCACCCCTCCACTTT | TRBJ1-6 | TRBD1 | TRBV7-9 | NA
CASSPARRGSQPQHF | TGTGCCAGCAGCCCGGCGCGGAGGGGGAGTCAGCCCCAGCATTTT | TRBJ1-5 | NA | TRBV12-3/TRBV12-4 | NA
CASSFLGGGGRETQYF | TGTGCCAGCAGTTTTTTAGGGGGGGGTGGAAGGGAGACCCAGTACTTC | TRBJ2-5 | NA | TRBV28 | NA
CASSFSGGRTDTQYF | TGTGCCAGCAGCTTTAGCGGGGGAAGGACAGATACGCAGTATTTT | TRBJ2-3 | TRBD2 | TRBV5-4 | NA
CAWSVEDRLTLKLFF | TGTGCCTGGAGTGTAGAGGACAGGTTAACACTGAAGCTTTTCTTT | TRBJ1-1 | TRBD1 | TRBV30 | NA
CASSQELLSYEQYF | TGTGCCAGCAGCCAAGAGCTCCTCTCCTACGAGCAGTACTTC | TRBJ2-7 | NA | TRBV14 | NA
CASSQGGSYEQYF | TGTGCCAGCTCCCAGGGCGGCTCCTACGAGCAGTACTTC | TRBJ2-7 | NA | TRBV18 | NA
CSVLGNGYTF | TGCAGCGTTTTAGGAAATGGCTACACCTTC | TRBJ1-2 | NA | TRBV29-1 | once
CSARGATGGIQYF | TGCAGTGCTAGGGGAGCCACAGGCGGCATTCAGTACTTC | TRBJ2-4 | NA | TRBV20-1 | NA
CASSPRASGAVNEQFF | TGCGCCAGCAGCCCAAGGGCGAGCGGGGCAGTAAATGAGCAGTTCTTC | TRBJ2-1 | TRBD2 | TRBV5-1 | NA
CATGDGTEAFF | TGTGCCACGGGGGACGGCACTGAAGCTTTCTTT | TRBJ1-1 | NA | TRBV7-9 | NA
CASSEHSAREAFF | TGTGCCAGCAGCGAGCACAGCGCTCGGGAAGCTTTCTTT | TRBJ1-1 | NA | TRBV7-8 | NA
CASSNQVDTDTQYF | TGTGCCAGCAGCAACCAGGTAGACACAGATACGCAGTATTTT | TRBJ2-3 | NA | TRBV7-2 | NA
CASSRTGYEQYF | TGTGCCAGCAGTCGGACGGGGTACGAGCAGTACTTC | TRBJ2-7 | NA | TRBV6-6 | NA
CASSQATGLLSYEQYF | TGTGCCAGCAGCCAAGCAACAGGGCTACTTTCCTACGAGCAGTACTTC | TRBJ2-7 | NA | TRBV11-2 | NA
CAWSPGLYTEAFF | TGTGCCTGGAGTCCGGGTTTGTACACTGAAGCTTTCTTT | TRBJ1-1 | NA | TRBV30 | NA
CASSRGYQETQYF | TGTGCCAGCAGCCGCGGGTACCAAGAGACCCAGTACTTC | TRBJ2-5 | NA | TRBV7-2 | NA
CASAGFDRAGNTIYF | TGTGCCAGCGCAGGATTTGACAGGGCCGGAAACACCATATATTTT | TRBJ1-3 | TRBD1 | TRBV5-6 | NA
CSALDREEGYTF | TGCAGTGCCTTGGACAGGGAGGAGGGCTACACCTTC | TRBJ1-2 | TRBD1 | TRBV20-1 | NA
CASTWDRGNEQFF | TGTGCCAGCACCTGGGACAGGGGGAATGAGCAGTTCTTC | TRBJ2-1 | TRBD1 | TRBV5-6 | NA
CASSSRDREDTQYF | TGTGCCAGCAGCTCCCGGGACAGAGAAGATACGCAGTATTTT | TRBJ2-3 | TRBD1 | TRBV11-1 | NA
CASSYSTADTQYF | TGTGCCAGCAGTTACTCCACAGCAGATACGCAGTATTTT | TRBJ2-3 | NA | TRBV6-5 | NA
CASSVGQVTEAFF | TGTGCCAGCAGCGTAGGCCAGGTCACTGAAGCTTTCTTT | TRBJ1-1 | NA | TRBV9 | NA
CSVEERSLAGSLHGTGELFF | TGCAGCGTTGAAGAGCGATCGCTAGCGGGGAGCCTACATGGCACCGGGGAGCTGTTTTTT | TRBJ2-2 | TRBD2 | TRBV29-1 | NA
CASSQDPPGSGNTIYF | TGTGCCAGCAGCCAAGATCCCCCAGGCTCTGGAAACACCATATATTTT | TRBJ1-3 | NA | TRBV4-2 | NA
CASSIERVRYGYTF | TGTGCCAGTAGTATAGAAAGGGTTCGGTATGGCTACACCTTC | TRBJ1-2 | NA | TRBV19 | NA
CASSVGQYGYTF | TGTGCCAGCAGTGTGGGACAGTATGGCTACACCTTC | TRBJ1-2 | TRBD1 | TRBV28 | NA
CASSGKGDGKEKLFF | TGTGCCAGCAGCGGAAAAGGGGACGGGAAGGAAAAACTGTTTTTT | TRBJ1-4 | NA | TRBV9 | NA
CAISFAVAGGGNTEAFF | TGTGCCATCTCCTTCGCCGTCGCAGGGGGAGGAAACACTGAAGCTTTCTTT | TRBJ1-1 | TRBD1 | TRBV10-3 | NA
CASGLAAGTGNTEAFF | TGTGCTAGTGGTTTGGCCGCCGGGACGGGGAACACTGAAGCTTTCTTT | TRBJ1-1 | NA | TRBV12-5 | NA
CAWRSRGGYTF | TGTGCCTGGAGAAGCAGGGGTGGCTACACCTTC | TRBJ1-2 | NA | TRBV30 | NA
CAWSLGQPTYEQYF | TGTGCCTGGAGTTTAGGACAGCCGACCTACGAGCAGTACTTC | TRBJ2-7 | NA | TRBV30 | NA
CASSADPSGGAQETQYF | TGTGCCAGCAGCGCAGACCCTAGCGGGGGGGCCCAAGAGACCCAGTACTTC | TRBJ2-5 | TRBD2 | TRBV7-2 | NA
CASSRARNNEQFF | TGTGCCAGCAGCCGGGCACGGAACAATGAGCAGTTCTTC | TRBJ2-1 | NA | TRBV7-2 | NA
CSASPRTGADQPQHF | TGCAGTGCTAGTCCTAGGACAGGGGCGGATCAGCCCCAGCATTTT | TRBJ1-5 | TRBD1 | TRBV20-1 | NA
CASSYSRPGRNQPQHF | TGTGCCAGCAGTTACTCTCGACCCGGCCGCAATCAGCCCCAGCATTTT | TRBJ1-5 | NA | TRBV6-2/TRBV6-3 | NA
CASSHSTGGRANEKLFF | TGTGCCAGCAGCCACTCGACAGGGGGCCGAGCTAATGAAAAACTGTTTTTT | TRBJ1-4 | TRBD1 | TRBV4-2 | NA
CASSSYKGVDTGELFF | TGTGCCAGCAGCTCATATAAGGGGGTCGACACCGGGGAGCTGTTTTTT | TRBJ2-2 | NA | TRBV9 | NA
CASSPRQGRWGEQYF | TGTGCCAGCAGCCCAAGACAGGGAAGGTGGGGCGAGCAGTACTTC | TRBJ2-7 | TRBD1 | TRBV28 | NA
CASSQNSLSYNEQFF | TGTGCCAGCAGCCAAAACAGTCTCTCCTACAATGAGCAGTTCTTC | TRBJ2-1 | NA | TRBV3-1 | once